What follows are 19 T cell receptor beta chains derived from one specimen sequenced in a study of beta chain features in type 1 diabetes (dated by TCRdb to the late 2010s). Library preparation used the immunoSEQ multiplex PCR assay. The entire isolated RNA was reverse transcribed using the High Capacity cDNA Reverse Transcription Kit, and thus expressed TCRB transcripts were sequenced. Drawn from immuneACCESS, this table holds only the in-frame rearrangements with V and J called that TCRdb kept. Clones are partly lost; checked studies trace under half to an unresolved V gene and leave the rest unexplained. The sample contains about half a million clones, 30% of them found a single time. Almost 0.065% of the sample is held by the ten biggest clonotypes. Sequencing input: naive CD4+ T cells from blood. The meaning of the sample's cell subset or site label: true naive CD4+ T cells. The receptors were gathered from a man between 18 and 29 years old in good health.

The DNA for the CDR3 is TGTGCCAGCAGCGGCCTTTCCACCGGGACTAGTCCCAATGAGCAGTTCTTC. The encoded protein is CASSGLSTGTSPNEQFF. The V call is TRBV9, the J call TRBJ2-1, with TRBD2 matching over 8 bases. Losses at the gene ends were 3 bases for V and 6 bases for J; bases not matched to a gene: 14. Germline values: CDR1 SGDLS, CDR2 YYNGEE. The CDR3 totals 17 residues.

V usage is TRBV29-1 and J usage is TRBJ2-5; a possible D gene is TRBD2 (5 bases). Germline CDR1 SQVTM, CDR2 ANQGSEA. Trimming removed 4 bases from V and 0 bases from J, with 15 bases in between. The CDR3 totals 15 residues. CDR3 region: CSVVSASSHQETQYF. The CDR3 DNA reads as TGCAGCGTTGTGTCGGCTAGCAGCCACCAAGAGACCCAGTACTTC.

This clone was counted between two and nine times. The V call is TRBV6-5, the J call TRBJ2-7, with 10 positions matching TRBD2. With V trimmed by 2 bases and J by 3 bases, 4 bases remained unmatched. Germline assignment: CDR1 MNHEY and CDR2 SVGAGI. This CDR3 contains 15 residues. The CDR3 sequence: CASSYGASGSYEQYF. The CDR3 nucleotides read TGTGCCAGCAGTTACGGGGCTAGCGGGAGCTACGAGCAGTACTTC.

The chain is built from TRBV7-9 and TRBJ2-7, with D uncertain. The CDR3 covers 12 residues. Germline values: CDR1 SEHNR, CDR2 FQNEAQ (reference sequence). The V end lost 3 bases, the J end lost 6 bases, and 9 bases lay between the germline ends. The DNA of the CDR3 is TGTGCCAGCAGCTTCCGCCTCTCCGAGCAGTACTTC. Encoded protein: CASSFRLSEQYF.

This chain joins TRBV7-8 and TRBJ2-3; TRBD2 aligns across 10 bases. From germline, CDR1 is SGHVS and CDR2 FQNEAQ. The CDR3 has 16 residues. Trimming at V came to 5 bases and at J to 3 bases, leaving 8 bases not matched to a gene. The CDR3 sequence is CASSPRAGGETDTQYF. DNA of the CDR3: TGTGCCAGCAGCCCTAGAGCGGGAGGGGAAACAGATACGCAGTATTTT.

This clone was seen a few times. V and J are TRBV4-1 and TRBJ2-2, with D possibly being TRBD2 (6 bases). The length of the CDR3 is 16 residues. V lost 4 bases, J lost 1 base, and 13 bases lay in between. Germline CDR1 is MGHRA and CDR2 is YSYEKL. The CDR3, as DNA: TGCGCCAGCAGCCCAACCGGGACTCAGAACACCGGGGAGCTGTTTTTT. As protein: CASSPTGTQNTGELFF.

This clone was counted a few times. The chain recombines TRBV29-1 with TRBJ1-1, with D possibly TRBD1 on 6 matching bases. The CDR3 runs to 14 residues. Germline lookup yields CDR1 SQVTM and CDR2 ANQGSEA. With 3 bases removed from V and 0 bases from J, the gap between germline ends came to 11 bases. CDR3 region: CSVETGRLNTEAFF. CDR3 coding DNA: TGCAGCGTTGAGACAGGCCGCTTGAACACTGAAGCTTTCTTT. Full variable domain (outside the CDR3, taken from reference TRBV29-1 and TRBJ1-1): SAVISQKPSRDICQRGTSLTIQCQVDSQVTMMFWYRQQPGQSLTLIATANQGSEATYESGFVIDKFPISRPNLTFSTLTVSNMSPEDSSIYLCSVETGRLNTEAFFGQGTRLTVV.

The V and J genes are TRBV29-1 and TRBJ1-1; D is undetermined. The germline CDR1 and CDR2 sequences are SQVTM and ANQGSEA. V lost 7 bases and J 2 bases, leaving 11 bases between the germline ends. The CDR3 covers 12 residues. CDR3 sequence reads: CSGSQRNTEAFF. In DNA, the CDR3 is TGCAGCGGCTCACAGAGAAACACTGAAGCTTTCTTT. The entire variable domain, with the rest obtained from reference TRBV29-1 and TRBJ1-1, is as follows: SAVISQKPSRDICQRGTSLTIQCQVDSQVTMMFWYRQQPGQSLTLIATANQGSEATYESGFVIDKFPISRPNLTFSTLTVSNMSPEDSSIYLCSGSQRNTEAFFGQGTRLTVV.

The CDR3 region has the DNA TGTGCCAGCAGCTTCCTAACCCAAGAGACCCAGTACTTC. It specifies CASSFLTQETQYF. The chain is built from TRBV7-2 and TRBJ2-5; D gene uncertain. This CDR3 comprises 13 residues. Germline values: CDR1 SGHTA, CDR2 FQGNSA. With 3 bases removed from V and 1 base from J, the gap between germline ends came to 6 bases. The entire variable domain, with the rest obtained from reference TRBV7-2 and TRBJ2-5, is as follows: GAGVSQSPSNKVTEKGKDVELRCDPISGHTALYWYRQSLGQGLEFLIYFQGNSAPDKSGLPSDRFSAERTGGSVSTLTIQRTQQEDSAVYLCASSFLTQETQYFGPGTRLLVL.

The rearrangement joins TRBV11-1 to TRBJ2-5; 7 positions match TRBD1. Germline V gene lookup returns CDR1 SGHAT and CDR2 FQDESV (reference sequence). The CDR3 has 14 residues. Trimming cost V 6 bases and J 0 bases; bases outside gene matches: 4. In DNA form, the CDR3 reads TGTGCCAGCAGTCAAGACAGGGACCAAGAGACCCAGTACTTC. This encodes CASSQDRDQETQYF.

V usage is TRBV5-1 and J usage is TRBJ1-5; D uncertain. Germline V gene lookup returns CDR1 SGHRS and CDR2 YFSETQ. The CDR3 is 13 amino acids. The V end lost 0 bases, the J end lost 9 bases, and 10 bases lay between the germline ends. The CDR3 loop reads CASSLGSDGPQHF. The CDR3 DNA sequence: TGCGCCAGCAGCTTGGGGAGCGACGGGCCCCAGCATTTT.

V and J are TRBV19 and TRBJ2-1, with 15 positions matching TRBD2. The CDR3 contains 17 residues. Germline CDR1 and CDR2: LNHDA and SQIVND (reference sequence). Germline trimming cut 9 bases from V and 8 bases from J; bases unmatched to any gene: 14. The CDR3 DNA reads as TGTGCCAGAGATCCGGGACTAGCGGGAGGTGCGCGTCATGAGCAGTTCTTC. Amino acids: CARDPGLAGGARHEQFF.

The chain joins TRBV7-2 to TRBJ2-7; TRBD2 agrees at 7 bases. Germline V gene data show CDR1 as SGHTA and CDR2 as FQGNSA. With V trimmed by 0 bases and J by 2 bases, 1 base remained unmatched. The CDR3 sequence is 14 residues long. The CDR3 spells CASSLAGGAYEQYF. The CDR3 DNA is TGTGCCAGCAGCTTAGCGGGAGGGGCCTACGAGCAGTACTTC.

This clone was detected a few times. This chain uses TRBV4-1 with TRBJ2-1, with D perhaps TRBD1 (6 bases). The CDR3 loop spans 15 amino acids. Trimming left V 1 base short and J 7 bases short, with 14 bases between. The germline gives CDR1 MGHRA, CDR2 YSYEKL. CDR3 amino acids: CASSQGPGQRNEQFF. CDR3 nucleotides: TGCGCCAGCAGCCAAGGTCCGGGACAACGGAATGAGCAGTTCTTC.

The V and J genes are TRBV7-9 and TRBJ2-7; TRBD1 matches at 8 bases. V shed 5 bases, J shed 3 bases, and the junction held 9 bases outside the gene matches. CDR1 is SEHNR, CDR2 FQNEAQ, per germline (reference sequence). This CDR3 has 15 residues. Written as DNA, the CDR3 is TGTGCCAGCAGCCACTCATCGGGACAGGTCTACGAGCAGTACTTC. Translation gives CASSHSSGQVYEQYF. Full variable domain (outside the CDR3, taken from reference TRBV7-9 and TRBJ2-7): DTGVSQNPRHKITKRGQNVTFRCDPISEHNRLYWYRQTLGQGPEFLTYFQNEAQLEKSRLLSDRFSAERPKGSFSTLEIQRTEQGDSAMYLCASSHSSGQVYEQYFGPGTRLTVT.

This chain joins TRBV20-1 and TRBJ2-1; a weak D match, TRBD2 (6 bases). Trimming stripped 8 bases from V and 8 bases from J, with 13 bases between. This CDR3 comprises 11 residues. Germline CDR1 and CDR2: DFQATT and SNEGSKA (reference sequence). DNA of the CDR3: TGCAGTCTGGGGACTCTCGATGAGCAGTTCTTC. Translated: CSLGTLDEQFF.

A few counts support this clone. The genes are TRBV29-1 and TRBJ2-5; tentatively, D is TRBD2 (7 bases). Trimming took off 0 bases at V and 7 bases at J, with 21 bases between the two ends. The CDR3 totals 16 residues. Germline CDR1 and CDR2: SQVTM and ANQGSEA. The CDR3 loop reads CSVEDLGGRVAPTQYF. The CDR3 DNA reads TGCAGCGTTGAAGATCTGGGGGGGCGCGTGGCCCCGACCCAGTACTTC.

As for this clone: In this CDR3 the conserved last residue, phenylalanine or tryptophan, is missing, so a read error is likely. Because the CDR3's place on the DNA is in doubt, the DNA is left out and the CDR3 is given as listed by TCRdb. The CDR3 here is CASRQAGLV. V is TRBV14 and J is TRBJ1-5. Per germline, CDR1 SGHDN and CDR2 FVKESK. The CDR3 numbers 9 amino acids, ends counted.

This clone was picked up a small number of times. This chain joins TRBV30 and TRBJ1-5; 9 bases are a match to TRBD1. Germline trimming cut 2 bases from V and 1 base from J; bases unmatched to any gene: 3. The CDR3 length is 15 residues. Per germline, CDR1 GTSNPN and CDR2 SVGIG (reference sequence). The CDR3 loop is CAWSSDRGSNQPQHF. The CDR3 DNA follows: TGTGCCTGGAGTTCGGACAGGGGAAGCAATCAGCCCCAGCATTTT.